This T cell receptor (beta chain) derives from a study of early stage breast cancer tumors (TCRdb year 2017). Regarding the study in general: Of the 15 or so invasive breast tumors, about a dozen were found to be estrogen receptor-positive, progesterone receptor-positive and HER2-negative. Across all samples, 2,700,000 or so templates representing approximately 1.2 million unique clonotypes were detected. Of the approximately twelve ER+/PR+/HER2- tumors, eight were classified as invasive ductal carcinomas and four as invasive lobular carcinomas. On average, each sample got 7.5 to 10-fold read coverage. General study outcomes and caveats: Greater similarity was observed between blood and normal breast repertoires than between blood and tumor repertoires, and tumor was distinguished from normal in about 85% of the 16 patients when each tissue was compared with blood. Sequencing bulk genomic DNA from unsorted cells could not capture chain pairing or functional markers like CD4, CD8 and FOXP3. Enriched TCRB sequences shared across patients were mostly commonly generated sequences, unlikely to play an important role in the tumor microenvironment. Because the cohort was small, analysis by tumor subtype was not possible. Tumors showed about 2.3-fold higher T cell density and higher clonality than adjacent normal breast tissue.

About this clone: No antigen is known for it. No much larger clonotype is one base removed from it; base qualities were not supplied.

Adjacent normal breast tissue was collected roughly 1.9-4 cm away from the tumor, rinsed in PBS and stored in prechilled RNAlater. Because of high lipid content and low cell density, about 90-330 mg of normal breast tissue was often needed to obtain sufficient DNA. The study profiled bulk TCR beta-chain repertoires in matched peripheral blood, tumor and adjacent normal breast tissue taken from more than 15 patients with early-stage breast cancer. The Qiagen AllPrep DNA/RNA Mini kit was used to extract genomic DNA. The germline V gene provides CDR1 SGDLS and CDR2 YYNGEE. The CDR3, cysteine through phenylalanine, is 15 amino acids long. Only the CDR3 portion is preserved as DNA: 45 bases, with reading frame beginning at the first base. At the junction V is shortened by 3 bases and J by 7 bases; bases outside the gene matches: 10. Each sample was amplified as two independent genomic DNA replicates: about 0.47 ug for blood and approximately 1.4 ug for tumor or normal breast. TCRB sequencing of genomic DNA was carried out with the ImmunoSeq Intro kit according to the manufacturer's instructions. The multiplex PCR ran for 30 to 35 cycles using proprietary primers and spike-in control sequences for absolute quantification. Single-end 150-bp reads were used to sequence an 87-bp fragment spanning the CDR3 plus the flanking V and J genes. Seven samples, with two replicates for each sample, were multiplexed per lane of an Illumina MiSeq using version 3.0 chemistry. The paper's processing steps were these. The vendor's proprietary pipeline handled the raw data processing, merging both replicates into a single result for each sample. A clonotype was defined as productive rearrangements that share the same V-gene family, CDR3 amino acid sequence and J-gene segment. To compute clonality, the normalized Shannon entropy (Pielou evenness) of TCRB abundances was subtracted from 1. To estimate T cell density, the total number of templates was divided by the number of input cells, which was inferred from the amount of DNA input. Recon, run with its default parameters, was used to estimate overall repertoire diversity and clonality. A clonotype was considered tumor-enriched if its abundance in tumor exceeded 0.1% and was at least 32-fold higher than its abundance in normal breast. The immuneACCESS repertoire file appears here via TCRdb, limited to in-frame rearrangements. These files lack a portion of the clones; in checked studies, under half of the deficit traces to unresolved V genes, and the cause of the others is not known. V, J and clone size derive from that table, while D and trimming were established from the DNA sequence. The sample table records over 8,500 clones; 65% to 75% of these occur just once. The ten most abundant clones make up about 15% of the sample.

The sequencing sample was made of normal breast tissue next to the tumor. The sequence came from a person in their sixties with breast cancer. The chain is encoded by TRBV9 joined to TRBJ2-1, and 7 junctional nucleotides match TRBD2. The CDR3 reads CASSDPLAGVNEQFF. The bases read TGTGCCAGCAGCGACCCTTTGGCGGGAGTAAATGAGCAGTTCTTC. Here the CDR3 is joined to the reference TRBV9 and TRBJ2-1 genes, and the full variable domain is: DSGVTQTPKHLITATGQRVTLRCSPRSGDLSVYWYQQSLDQGLQFLIQYYNGEERAKGNILERFSAQQFPDLHSELNLSSLELGDSALYFCASSDPLAGVNEQFFGPGTRLTVL.